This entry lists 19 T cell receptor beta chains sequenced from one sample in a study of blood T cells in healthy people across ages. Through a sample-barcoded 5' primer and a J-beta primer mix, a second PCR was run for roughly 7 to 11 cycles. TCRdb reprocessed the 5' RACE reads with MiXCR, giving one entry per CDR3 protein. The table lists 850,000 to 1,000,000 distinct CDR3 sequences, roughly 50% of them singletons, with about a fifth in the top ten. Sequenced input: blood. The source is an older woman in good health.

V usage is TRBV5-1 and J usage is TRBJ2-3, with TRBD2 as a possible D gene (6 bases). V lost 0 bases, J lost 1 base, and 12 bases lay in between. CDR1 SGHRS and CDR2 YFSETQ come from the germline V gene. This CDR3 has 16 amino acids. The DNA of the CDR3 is TGCGCCAGCAGCTTGGTGTTCGGGGGAGGCACAGATACGCAGTATTTT. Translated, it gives CASSLVFGGGTDTQYF.

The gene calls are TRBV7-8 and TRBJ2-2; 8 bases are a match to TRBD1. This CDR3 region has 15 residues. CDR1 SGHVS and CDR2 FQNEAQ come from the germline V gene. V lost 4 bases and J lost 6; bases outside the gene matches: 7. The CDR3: CASSSDRGRAGELFF. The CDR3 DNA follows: TGTGCCAGCAGCTCAGACAGGGGCAGGGCCGGGGAGCTGTTTTTT.

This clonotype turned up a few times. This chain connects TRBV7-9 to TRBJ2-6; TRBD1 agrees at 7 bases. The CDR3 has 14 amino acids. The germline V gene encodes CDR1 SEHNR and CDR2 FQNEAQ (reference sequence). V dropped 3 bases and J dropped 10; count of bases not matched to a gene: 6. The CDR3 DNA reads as TGTGCCAGCAGCTTGACCGGGACAGCTAACGTCCTGACTTTC. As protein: CASSLTGTANVLTF.

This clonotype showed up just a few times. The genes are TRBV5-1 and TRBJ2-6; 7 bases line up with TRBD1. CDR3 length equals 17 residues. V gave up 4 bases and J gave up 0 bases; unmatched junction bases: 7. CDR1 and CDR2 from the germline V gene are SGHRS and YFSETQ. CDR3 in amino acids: CASSTRDRVSGANVLTF. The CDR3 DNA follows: TGCGCCAGCAGCACTCGGGACAGAGTCTCTGGGGCCAACGTCCTGACTTTC.

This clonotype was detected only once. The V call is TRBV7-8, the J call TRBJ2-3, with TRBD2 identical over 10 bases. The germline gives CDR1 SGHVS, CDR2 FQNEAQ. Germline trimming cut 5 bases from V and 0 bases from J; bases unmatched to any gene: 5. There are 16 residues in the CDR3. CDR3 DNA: TGTGCCAGCAGCCCCCTAGCGGGAGCTAGCACAGATACGCAGTATTTT. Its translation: CASSPLAGASTDTQYF.

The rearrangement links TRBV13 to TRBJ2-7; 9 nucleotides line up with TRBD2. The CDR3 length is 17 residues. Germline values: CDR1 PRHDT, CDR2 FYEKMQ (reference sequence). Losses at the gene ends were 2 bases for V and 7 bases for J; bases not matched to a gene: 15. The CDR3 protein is CASSLLREGLSYNEQYF. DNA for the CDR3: TGTGCCAGCAGCTTATTGCGGGAGGGCCTCTCCTACAATGAGCAGTACTTC.

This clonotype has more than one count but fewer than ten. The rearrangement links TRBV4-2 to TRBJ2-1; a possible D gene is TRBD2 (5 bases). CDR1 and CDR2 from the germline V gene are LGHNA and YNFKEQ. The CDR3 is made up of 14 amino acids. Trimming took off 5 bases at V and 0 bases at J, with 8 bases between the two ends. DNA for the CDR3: TGTGCCAGCAGCGCTCGGGACTCCTACAATGAGCAGTTCTTC. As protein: CASSARDSYNEQFF.

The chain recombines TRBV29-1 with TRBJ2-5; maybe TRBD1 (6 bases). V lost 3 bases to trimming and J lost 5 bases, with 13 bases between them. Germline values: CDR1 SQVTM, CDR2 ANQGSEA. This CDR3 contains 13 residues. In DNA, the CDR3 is TGCAGCGTTGACGGCGGACAGACGGAGACCCAGTACTTC. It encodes CSVDGGQTETQYF.

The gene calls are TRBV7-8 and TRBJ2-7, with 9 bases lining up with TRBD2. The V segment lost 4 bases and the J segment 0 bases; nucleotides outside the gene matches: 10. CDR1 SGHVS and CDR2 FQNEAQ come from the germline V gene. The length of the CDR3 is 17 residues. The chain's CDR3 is CASSSVIAGENSYEQYF. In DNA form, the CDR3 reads TGTGCCAGCAGCTCAGTGATAGCGGGAGAAAACTCCTACGAGCAGTACTTC.

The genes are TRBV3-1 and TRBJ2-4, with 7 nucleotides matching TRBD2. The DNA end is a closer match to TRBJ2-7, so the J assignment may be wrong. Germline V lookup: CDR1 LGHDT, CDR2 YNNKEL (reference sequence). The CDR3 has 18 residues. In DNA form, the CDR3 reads TGTGCCAGCAGCCCAAGGGGACTAACTAAAGGGAACGGGTACGAGCAGTACTTC. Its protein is CASSPRGLTKGNGYEQYF.

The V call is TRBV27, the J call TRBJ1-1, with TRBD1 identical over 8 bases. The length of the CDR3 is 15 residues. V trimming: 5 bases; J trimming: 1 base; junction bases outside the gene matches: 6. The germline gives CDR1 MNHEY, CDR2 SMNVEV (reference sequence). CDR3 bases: TGTGCCAGCAGTGAACGGACAGGGCGGAACACTGAAGCTTTCTTT. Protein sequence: CASSERTGRNTEAFF.

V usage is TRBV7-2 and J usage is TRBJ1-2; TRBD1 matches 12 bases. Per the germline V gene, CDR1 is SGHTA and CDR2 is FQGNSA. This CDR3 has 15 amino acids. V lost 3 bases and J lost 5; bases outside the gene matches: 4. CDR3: CASSLGQGAWYGYTF. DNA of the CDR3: TGTGCCAGCAGCTTGGGACAGGGGGCATGGTATGGCTACACCTTC.

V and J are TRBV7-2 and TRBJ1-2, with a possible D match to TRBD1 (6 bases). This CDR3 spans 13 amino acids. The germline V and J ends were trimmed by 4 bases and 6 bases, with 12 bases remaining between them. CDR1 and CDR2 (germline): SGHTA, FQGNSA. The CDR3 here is CASSSTGYDGYTF. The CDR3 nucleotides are TGTGCCAGCAGCTCTACAGGGTACGATGGCTACACCTTC. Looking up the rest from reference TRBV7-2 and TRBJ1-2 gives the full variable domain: GAGVSQSPSNKVTEKGKDVELRCDPISGHTALYWYRQSLGQGLEFLIYFQGNSAPDKSGLPSDRFSAERTGGSVSTLTIQRTQQEDSAVYLCASSSTGYDGYTFGSGTRLTVV.

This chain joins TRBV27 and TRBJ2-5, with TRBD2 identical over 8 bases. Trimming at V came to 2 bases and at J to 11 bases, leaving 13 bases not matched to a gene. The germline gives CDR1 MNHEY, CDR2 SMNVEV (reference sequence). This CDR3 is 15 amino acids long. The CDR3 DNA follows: TGTGCCAGCAGTTTAGGGGCTAGCGGGTTCAATGAGCAGTACTTC. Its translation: CASSLGASGFNEQYF.

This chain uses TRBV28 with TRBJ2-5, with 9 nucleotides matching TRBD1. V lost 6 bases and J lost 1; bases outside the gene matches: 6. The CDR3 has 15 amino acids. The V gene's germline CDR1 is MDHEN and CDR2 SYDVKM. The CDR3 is CASRATGGGQETQYF. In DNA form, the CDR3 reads TGTGCCAGCAGGGCAACAGGGGGCGGCCAAGAGACCCAGTACTTC. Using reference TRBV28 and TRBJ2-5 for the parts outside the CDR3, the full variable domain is DVKVTQSSRYLVKRTGEKVFLECVQDMDHENMFWYRQDPGLGLRLIYFSYDVKMKEKGDIPEGYSVSREKKERFSLILESASTNQTSMYLCASRATGGGQETQYFGPGTRLLVL.

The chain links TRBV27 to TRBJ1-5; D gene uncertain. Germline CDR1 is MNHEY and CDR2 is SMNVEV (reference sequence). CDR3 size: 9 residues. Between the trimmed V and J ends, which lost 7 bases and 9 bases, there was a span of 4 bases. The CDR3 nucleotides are TGTGCCAGCATGGCGCCCCAGCATTTT. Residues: CASMAPQHF.

CDR3 DNA: TGCAGTGCGACGGGACTAGCGGGAGCCTTGTCCTACAATGAGCAGTACTTC. Protein product: CSATGLAGALSYNEQYF. The rearrangement uses TRBV20-1 and TRBJ2-1; 14 bases fit TRBD2. The closer fit of TRBJ2-7 to the DNA end suggests the J call may be wrong. Germline loops: CDR1 DFQATT, CDR2 SNEGSKA (reference sequence). The CDR3 extends over 17 amino acids.

The CDR3: CSVLGRDSGANVLTF. DNA for the CDR3: TGCAGCGTACTCGGACGGGACTCTGGGGCCAACGTCCTGACTTTC. This chain links TRBV29-1 with TRBJ2-6; a weak D match, TRBD2 (5 bases). Germline lookup yields CDR1 SQVTM and CDR2 ANQGSEA. The V and J ends lost 6 bases and 0 bases respectively, with 12 bases between them. The CDR3 length is 15 residues.

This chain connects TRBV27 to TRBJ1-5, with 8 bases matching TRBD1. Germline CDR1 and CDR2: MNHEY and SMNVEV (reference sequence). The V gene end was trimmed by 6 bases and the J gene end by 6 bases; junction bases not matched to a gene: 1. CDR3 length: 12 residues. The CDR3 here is CASRTGAQPQHF. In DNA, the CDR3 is TGTGCCAGCAGGACAGGGGCTCAGCCCCAGCATTTT.